This T cell receptor beta chain was found in a study of T cell responses to AZD1222 COVID-19 vaccine. For this clone: Its specificity is not known.

Overall study results and limits: Donors, mostly white British, included more females; clonal diversity was possibly underestimated. Seropositive at baseline were only a handful of AZD1222 recipients. Dominant CD4 TCR responses targeted spike regions 160-218 and 743-854.

Sequencing used immunoSEQ multiplex PCR; TCRdb keeps in-frame clones, though not all of them. The sample gives around 150,000 clones, 85% to 95% of which show up once; 1.1% to 1.5% is in the top ten. The sample was peripheral blood, taken on day 0 of AZD1222 vaccination. The TCR comes from an adult in good health.

The CDR3 DNA follows: TGTGCCACCAGTGACCTGACAGGGGATAGCTATGGCTACACCTTC. As protein: CATSDLTGDSYGYTF. The chain has TRBV24-1 and TRBJ1-2, with TRBD1 matching over 8 bases. CDR1 and CDR2 (germline): KGHDR, SFDVKD. With V trimmed by 4 bases and J by 4 bases, 7 bases remained unmatched. This CDR3 has 15 residues.